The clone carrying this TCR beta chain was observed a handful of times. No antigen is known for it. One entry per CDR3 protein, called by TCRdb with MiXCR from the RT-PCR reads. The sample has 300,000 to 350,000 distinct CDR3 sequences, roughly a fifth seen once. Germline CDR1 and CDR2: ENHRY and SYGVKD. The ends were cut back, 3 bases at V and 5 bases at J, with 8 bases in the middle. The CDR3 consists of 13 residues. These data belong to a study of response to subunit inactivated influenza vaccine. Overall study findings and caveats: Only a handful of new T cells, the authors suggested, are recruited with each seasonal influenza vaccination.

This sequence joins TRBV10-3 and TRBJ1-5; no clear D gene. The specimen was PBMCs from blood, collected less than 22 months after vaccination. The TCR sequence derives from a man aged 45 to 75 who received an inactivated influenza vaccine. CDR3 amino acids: CAISDRFDQPQHF. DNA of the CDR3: TGTGCCATCAGTGACAGGTTTGATCAGCCCCAGCATTTT.